This section outlines one T cell receptor (beta chain) sequence together with its context. This sample was included in a study of cytomegalovirus exposure and HLA in healthy donors. CDR1 LNHDA and CDR2 SQIVND come from the germline V gene (reference sequence). The CDR3 runs 15 residues. V shed 7 bases, J shed 7 bases, and the junction held 11 bases outside the gene matches. PCR was performed using 60 Vbeta and 13 Jbeta primers. Clones were sequenced by immunoSEQ multiplex PCR, and TCRdb holds only the in-frame ones, with some missing. The sample includes around 120,000 clones, more than 75% of them seen just once.

The sequence was collected from a man aged 18 to 29 in good health and CMV-seronegative. The chain recombines TRBV19 with TRBJ1-2; 11 positions agree with TRBD1. Sequencing was carried out using PBMCs. In nucleotides, the CDR3 is TGTGCCAGTACCGACCTCGGACAGGGGGCGCGTGGCTACACCTTC. Translated: CASTDLGQGARGYTF.